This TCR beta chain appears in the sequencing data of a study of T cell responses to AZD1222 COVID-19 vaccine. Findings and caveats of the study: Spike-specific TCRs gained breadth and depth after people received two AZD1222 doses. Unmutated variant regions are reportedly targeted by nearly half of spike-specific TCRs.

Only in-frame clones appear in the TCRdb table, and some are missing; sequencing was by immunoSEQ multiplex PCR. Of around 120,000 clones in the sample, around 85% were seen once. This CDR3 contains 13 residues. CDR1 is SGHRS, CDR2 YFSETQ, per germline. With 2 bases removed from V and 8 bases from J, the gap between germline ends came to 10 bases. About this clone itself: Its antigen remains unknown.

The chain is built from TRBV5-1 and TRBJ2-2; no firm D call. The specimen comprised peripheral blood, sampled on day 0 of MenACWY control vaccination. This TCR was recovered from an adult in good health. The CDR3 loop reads CASSLYRGGELFF. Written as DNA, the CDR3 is TGCGCCAGCAGCTTATATAGAGGTGGGGAGCTGTTTTTT.